Given below is one T cell receptor (beta chain) in context. Its antigen is unidentified. The entry originates in a study of shared clonotypes between healthy human individuals. Study observations and caveats: Non-shared clonotypes displayed generation probabilities falling below those of clonotypes present in all four donors. It was anticipated that sequencing depth would influence how many clonotypes donors shared. Represented genetic and exposure-history diversity was restricted by having few donors. Depth was large, yet rarefaction showed that sorted-subset sequencing was incomplete.

The protocol was immunoSEQ multiplex PCR, while the TCRdb copy is restricted to in-frame clones and leaves out a portion. The sample contains some 1.4 million clones, roughly 96% of which appear only once. The V and J ends lost 6 bases and 6 bases respectively, with 14 bases between them. This CDR3 has 14 amino acids. Germline CDR1 is MNHEY and CDR2 is SVGAGI. The chain carries TRBV6-5 and TRBJ1-4; D is possibly TRBD1 (5 bases). The sequence was collected from a man in his thirties or forties in good health. Sequencing was performed on naive CD4+ T cells sorted from blood. Subset described: CD45RA+ positively selected. CDR3 residues: CASRHQGGDEKLFF. In DNA form, the CDR3 reads TGTGCCAGCAGACATCAGGGTGGCGATGAAAAACTGTTTTTT.